This T cell receptor beta chain emerged from a study of patients and donors after allogeneic stem cell transplantation. TCRdb analysed the RT-PCR reads with MiXCR anew, one entry per CDR3 protein. The sample yields hundreds of thousands of distinct CDR3 sequences, 16% seen once. V lost 6 bases and J lost 4, with 17 bases in between. The germline gives CDR1 SGHRS, CDR2 YFSETQ. The CDR3 contains 16 residues. Sequenced: blood, either unsorted or a sorted T cell fraction (not recorded which). This clonotype was sampled from a human donor who was either an allogeneic HSCT recipient or a stem cell or donor lymphocyte infusion donor (not recorded which). It is not recorded whose cells these are; they may come from a transplant donor. This rearrangement joins TRBV5-1 to TRBJ2-6; D gene ambiguous. This chain's CDR3 is CASTRTRSTGANVLTF. DNA of the CDR3: TGCGCCAGCACCCGTACCCGTTCCACGGGGGCCAACGTCCTGACTTTC. The full variable domain, in which reference TRBV5-1 and TRBJ2-6 provide the parts outside the CDR3, is KAGVTQTPRYLIKTRGQQVTLSCSPISGHRSVSWYQQTPGQGLQFLFEYFSETQRNKGNFPGRFSGRQFSNSRSEMNVSTLELGDSALYLCASTRTRSTGANVLTFGAGSRLTVL.